What follows are 25 T cell receptor beta chains derived from one specimen sequenced in a study of OX40 agonist ivuxolimab in advanced cancers. Measured with immunoSEQ multiplex PCR; TCRdb has only the in-frame clones, and not every one. The table has about 51,000 clones, about 78% seen once. Sequences were derived from CD4+ or CD8+ T cells sorted from blood, sampled in a trial of the OX40 agonist ivuxolimab. The receptors were sampled from an adult with an advanced solid tumor such as melanoma, head and neck, liver or kidney cancer.

This clone has more than one count but fewer than ten. J is TRBJ1-2 and V is TRBV6-5; D call uncertain. Germline V gene lookup returns CDR1 MNHEY and CDR2 SVGAGI. Trimming cost V 8 bases and J 4 bases, with 8 bases left between them. The length of the CDR3 is 11 residues. The CDR3 DNA reads as TGTGCCAGCCATAACGTCTATGGCTACACCTTC. Protein: CASHNVYGYTF.

This CDR3 is CASSPGDRDYGYTF. CDR3 DNA sequence: TGCGCCAGCAGCCCGGGGGACAGGGACTATGGCTACACCTTC. This chain connects TRBV5-1 to TRBJ1-2; 9 nucleotides match TRBD1. Germline CDR1 reads SGHRS; CDR2 reads YFSETQ. V lost 4 bases and J lost 3; bases outside the gene matches: 4. The CDR3 is made up of 14 amino acids.

The chain combines TRBV6-5 with TRBJ1-1, with D perhaps TRBD1 (5 bases). This CDR3 comprises 14 residues. V was shortened by 1 base and J by 5 bases, with 11 bases between the two germline ends. From germline, CDR1 is MNHEY and CDR2 SVGAGI. CDR3 residues: CASSYLPGRTEAFF. CDR3 coding DNA: TGTGCCAGCAGTTACTTACCAGGGCGGACTGAAGCTTTCTTT.

This chain uses TRBV11-2 with TRBJ1-1; 10 nucleotides align to TRBD1. The CDR3 spans 15 residues. Unmatched junction bases numbered 9, after V lost 6 bases and J lost 5 bases. CDR1 and CDR2 from the germline V gene are SGHAT and FQNNGV. The CDR3 protein is CASRPDRGRWTEAFF. The CDR3, as DNA: TGTGCCAGCAGACCAGACAGGGGGCGTTGGACTGAAGCTTTCTTT.

As to this clone: Within the sample, other DNA sequences also encode this same CDR3. The chain links TRBV28 to TRBJ1-1; D perhaps matches TRBD1 (5 bases). The V gene's germline CDR1 is MDHEN and CDR2 SYDVKM. V shed 2 bases and J shed 11 bases, with 12 bases lying between them. This CDR3 is built from 12 residues. The CDR3 region has the DNA TGTGCCAGCAGTTTAGGGACTAGGACGGCTTTCTTT. Protein product: CASSLGTRTAFF. Supplemented by reference TRBV28 and TRBJ1-1, the full variable domain reads DVKVTQSSRYLVKRTGEKVFLECVQDMDHENMFWYRQDPGLGLRLIYFSYDVKMKEKGDIPEGYSVSREKKERFSLILESASTNQTSMYLCASSLGTRTAFFGQGTRLTVV.

The rearrangement links TRBV15 to TRBJ2-2; TRBD2 aligns across 11 bases. The trim removed 1 base at V and 3 bases at J, leaving 4 bases unmatched. The CDR3 runs 17 residues. CDR1 LNHNV and CDR2 YYDKDF come from the germline V gene (reference sequence). CDR3 residues: CATSRGLAGGHTGELFF. The DNA for the CDR3 is TGTGCCACCAGCAGAGGGCTAGCGGGAGGACACACCGGGGAGCTGTTTTTT.

The chain recombines TRBV5-1 with TRBJ2-2; 12 positions match TRBD2. V was pared by 4 bases and J by 4 bases, with 11 bases of the junction left unmatched. CDR1 is SGHRS, CDR2 YFSETQ, per germline. The CDR3 runs 18 residues. This CDR3 is CASSPSSGTSGRTGELFF. The CDR3 coding sequence is TGCGCCAGCAGCCCAAGCAGCGGGACTAGCGGGCGCACCGGGGAGCTGTTTTTT. Complete variable domain (other parts from reference TRBV5-1 and TRBJ2-2): KAGVTQTPRYLIKTRGQQVTLSCSPISGHRSVSWYQQTPGQGLQFLFEYFSETQRNKGNFPGRFSGRQFSNSRSEMNVSTLELGDSALYLCASSPSSGTSGRTGELFFGEGSRLTVL.

The gene calls are TRBV27 and TRBJ1-4; 8 bases map to TRBD1. The CDR3 has 15 residues. Trimming cost V 4 bases and J 3 bases; bases outside gene matches: 4. The germline V gene encodes CDR1 MNHEY and CDR2 SMNVEV (reference sequence). The CDR3, as DNA: TGTGCCAGCAGTTCAGAACAGGGGGCTAATGAAAAACTGTTTTTT. It codes for CASSSEQGANEKLFF. The whole variable domain, remainder taken from reference TRBV27 and TRBJ1-4, is EAQVTQNPRYLITVTGKKLTVTCSQNMNHEYMSWYRQDPGLGLRQIYYSMNVEVTDKGDVPEGYKVSRKEKRNFPLILESPSPNQTSLYFCASSSEQGANEKLFFGSGTQLSVL.

A single count supports this clone. DNA of the CDR3: TGTGCCAGCAGCTTAGTTGGGGGCCAGTTGAGGACTGAAGCTTTCTTT. Translating it yields CASSLVGGQLRTEAFF. The J gene is TRBJ1-1, the V gene TRBV7-8; D is possibly TRBD1 (6 bases). Trimming took off 1 base at V and 5 bases at J, with 17 bases between the two ends. Germline V lookup: CDR1 SGHVS, CDR2 FQNEAQ. The CDR3 spans 16 residues.

There are a few counts of this clone. The chain couples TRBV18 to TRBJ1-5; D is possibly TRBD1 (5 bases). Germline CDR1 and CDR2: KGHSH and LQKENI. This CDR3 is built from 16 residues. V was cut by 3 bases and J by 0 bases, with 12 bases left in between. The CDR3 protein is CASSPNQGYSNQPQHF. CDR3 nucleotide sequence: TGTGCCAGCTCACCGAATCAGGGTTATAGCAATCAGCCCCAGCATTTT.

The V and J genes are TRBV5-5 and TRBJ1-5; tentative D call: TRBD1 (6 bases). Germline-derived CDR1 and CDR2 are SGHKS and YYEKEE (reference sequence). With 1 base removed from V and 5 bases from J, the gap between germline ends came to 7 bases. The CDR3 spans 13 residues. The CDR3 sequence is CASSLNRDQPQHF. For the CDR3, the DNA is TGTGCCAGCAGCTTGAACAGGGATCAGCCCCAGCATTTT.

This chain uses TRBV7-2 with TRBJ2-1; D unclear. Germline-derived CDR1 and CDR2 are SGHTA and FQGNSA. The CDR3 consists of 16 residues. V was trimmed by 3 bases and J by 3 bases, leaving 15 bases between them. CDR3 amino acids: CASSLLRQSFYNEQFF. DNA of the CDR3: TGTGCCAGCAGCTTGCTGAGACAATCATTCTACAATGAGCAGTTCTTC. Based on the CDR3 plus reference TRBV7-2 and TRBJ2-1, the full variable domain is GAGVSQSPSNKVTEKGKDVELRCDPISGHTALYWYRQSLGQGLEFLIYFQGNSAPDKSGLPSDRFSAERTGGSVSTLTIQRTQQEDSAVYLCASSLLRQSFYNEQFFGPGTRLTVL.

This clone was counted a single time. The V and J genes are TRBV5-1 and TRBJ1-2; 7 nucleotides line up with TRBD1. The V and J ends lost 0 bases and 4 bases, in that order; junction bases with no gene match: 6. Germline V gene data show CDR1 as SGHRS and CDR2 as YFSETQ. The CDR3 consists of 15 residues. CDR3 in amino acids: CASSLGGTASYGYTF. DNA of the CDR3: TGCGCCAGCAGCTTGGGCGGGACAGCTTCCTATGGCTACACCTTC.

This chain links TRBV10-1 with TRBJ2-7; TRBD1 is a possible D gene (5 bases). The V and J ends lost 3 bases and 2 bases respectively, with 8 bases between them. CDR3 length: 13 residues. Germline CDR1 reads WNHNN; CDR2 reads SYGVQD (reference sequence). CDR3 sequence: CASSDQGTYEQYF. CDR3 nucleotides: TGCGCCAGCAGTGACCAGGGAACCTACGAGCAGTACTTC.

This chain joins TRBV6-1 and TRBJ2-7, with D tentatively TRBD2 (6 bases). Per the germline V gene, CDR1 is MNHNS and CDR2 is SASEGT. The CDR3 runs to 16 residues. V lost 2 bases and J 0 bases, leaving 14 bases between the germline ends. The CDR3, as DNA: TGTGCCAGCAGTGAACCTGGGACTCGTGGCTCCTACGAGCAGTACTTC. Its translation is CASSEPGTRGSYEQYF.

The J gene is TRBJ2-5, the V gene TRBV18; D is perhaps TRBD1 or TRBD2 (5 bases each). Per germline, CDR1 KGHSH and CDR2 LQKENI. The V end lost 3 bases, the J end lost 0 bases, and 8 bases lay between the germline ends. CDR3 length equals 14 residues. CDR3 sequence reads: CASSPGRNQETQYF. CDR3 bases: TGTGCCAGCTCACCGGGACGCAACCAAGAGACCCAGTACTTC.

As DNA, the CDR3 is TGCGCCAGCAGCAACCAGGGTCGGGTAGATGGCTACACCTTC. Amino acids: CASSNQGRVDGYTF. The rearrangement links TRBV5-1 to TRBJ1-2; D is possibly TRBD1 (5 bases). The CDR3 has 14 residues. The V end was cut by 4 bases, the J end by 6 bases, with 16 bases between. Germline CDR1 is SGHRS and CDR2 is YFSETQ.

This chain joins TRBV5-1 and TRBJ2-2; D uncertain. Looked up from germline, CDR1 is SGHRS and CDR2 is YFSETQ. V was clipped by 6 bases and J by 0 bases, with 12 bases between them. The CDR3 is 15 residues long. In DNA, the CDR3 is TGCGCCAGCACCCTAGACGGCGCGAACACCGGGGAGCTGTTTTTT. Residues: CASTLDGANTGELFF.

This clone was counted a few times. This chain uses TRBV7-8 with TRBJ2-7; no definite D call. This CDR3 region has 13 residues. Germline CDR1 and CDR2: SGHVS and FQNEAQ. V was trimmed by 1 base and J by 0 bases, leaving 4 bases between them. The CDR3 coding sequence is TGTGCCAGCAGCTTAGGCCGCTCCTACGAGCAGTACTTC. It yields the protein CASSLGRSYEQYF.

The chain joins TRBV6-5 to TRBJ2-1; 9 nucleotides align to TRBD2. The CDR3 contains 16 residues. J gave up 4 bases and V 4 bases, and 8 bases lay outside the gene matches. Germline V gene lookup returns CDR1 MNHEY and CDR2 SVGAGI. CDR3 amino acids: CASSFSGTSRYNEQFF. The CDR3, as DNA: TGTGCCAGCAGTTTCTCCGGGACTAGCAGATACAATGAGCAGTTCTTC.

CDR3 sequence reads: CASSLSEGTEAFF. CDR3 nucleotide sequence: TGTGCCAGCAGCCTATCGGAAGGCACTGAAGCTTTCTTT. V is TRBV11-2 and J is TRBJ1-1; D call uncertain. Germline V gives CDR1 SGHAT, CDR2 FQNNGV. The CDR3 is 13 amino acids. The V end lost 5 bases, the J end lost 4 bases, and 11 bases lay between the germline ends.

The chain is built from TRBV7-2 and TRBJ2-3; D not certain. There are 16 residues in the CDR3. Germline CDR1 reads SGHTA; CDR2 reads FQGNSA. Trimming took 5 bases from V and 0 from J, leaving 15 bases between them. The CDR3 loop reads CASSHRQGGSTDTQYF. The CDR3 DNA sequence: TGTGCCAGCAGCCATCGGCAAGGCGGAAGCACAGATACGCAGTATTTT. Filled out from reference TRBV7-2 and TRBJ2-3, the complete variable domain reads GAGVSQSPSNKVTEKGKDVELRCDPISGHTALYWYRQSLGQGLEFLIYFQGNSAPDKSGLPSDRFSAERTGGSVSTLTIQRTQQEDSAVYLCASSHRQGGSTDTQYFGPGTRLTVL.

This chain connects TRBV6-5 to TRBJ2-7, with a tentative D call TRBD1 (6 bases). The V end lost 6 bases, the J end lost 0 bases, and 12 bases lay between the germline ends. This CDR3 is built from 14 residues. Germline V gives CDR1 MNHEY, CDR2 SVGAGI. Written as DNA, the CDR3 is TGTGCCAGCAGCCTACGGGACAACTCCTACGAGCAGTACTTC. This sequence encodes CASSLRDNSYEQYF.

The chain carries TRBV9 and TRBJ1-5; TRBD1 aligns across 8 bases. J was trimmed by 3 bases and V by 3 bases; bases with no gene match: 2. CDR1 is SGDLS, CDR2 YYNGEE, per germline. The length of the CDR3 is 14 residues. DNA of the CDR3: TGTGCCAGCAGCGGGGGACAGGCCAATCAGCCCCAGCATTTT. It specifies CASSGGQANQPQHF.

This chain joins TRBV28 and TRBJ1-5; D perhaps matches TRBD1 (6 bases). The CDR3 is made up of 15 amino acids. In germline, CDR1 is MDHEN, CDR2 SYDVKM. V lost 6 bases and J 4 bases, leaving 16 bases between the germline ends. CDR3 DNA sequence: TGTGCCAGCAGCTCGACAGGATTTCTTAATCAGCCCCAGCATTTT. Amino acids: CASSSTGFLNQPQHF.